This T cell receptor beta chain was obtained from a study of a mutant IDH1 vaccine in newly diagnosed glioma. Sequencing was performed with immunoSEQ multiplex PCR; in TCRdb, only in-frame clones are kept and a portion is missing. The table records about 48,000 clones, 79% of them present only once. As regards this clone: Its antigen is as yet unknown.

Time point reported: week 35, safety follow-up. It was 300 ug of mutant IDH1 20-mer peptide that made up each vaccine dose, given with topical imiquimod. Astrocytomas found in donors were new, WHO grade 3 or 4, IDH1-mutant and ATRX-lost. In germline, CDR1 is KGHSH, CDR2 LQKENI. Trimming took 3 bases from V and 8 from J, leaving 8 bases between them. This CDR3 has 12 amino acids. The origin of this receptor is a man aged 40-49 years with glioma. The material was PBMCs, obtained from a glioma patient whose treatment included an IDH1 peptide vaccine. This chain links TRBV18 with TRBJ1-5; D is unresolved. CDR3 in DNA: TGTGCCAGCTCACCGGGAAACGAGCCCCAGCATTTT. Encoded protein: CASSPGNEPQHF.